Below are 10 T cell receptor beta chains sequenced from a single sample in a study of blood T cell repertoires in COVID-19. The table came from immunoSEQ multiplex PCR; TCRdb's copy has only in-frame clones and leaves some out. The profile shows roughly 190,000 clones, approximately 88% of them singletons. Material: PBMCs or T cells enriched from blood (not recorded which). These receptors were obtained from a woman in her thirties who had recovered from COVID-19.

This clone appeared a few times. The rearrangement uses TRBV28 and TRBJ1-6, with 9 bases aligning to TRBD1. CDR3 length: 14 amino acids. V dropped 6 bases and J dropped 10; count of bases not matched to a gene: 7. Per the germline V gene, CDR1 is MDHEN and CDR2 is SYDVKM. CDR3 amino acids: CASRGQGEGSPLHF. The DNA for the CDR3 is TGTGCCAGCAGGGGACAGGGAGAGGGATCACCCCTCCACTTT.

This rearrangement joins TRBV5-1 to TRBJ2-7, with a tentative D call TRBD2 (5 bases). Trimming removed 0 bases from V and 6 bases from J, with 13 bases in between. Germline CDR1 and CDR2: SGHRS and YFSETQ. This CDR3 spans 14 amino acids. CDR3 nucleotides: TGCGCCAGCAGCTTGGCGGGGTCGTCCGCCGAGCAGTACGTC. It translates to CASSLAGSSAEQYV.

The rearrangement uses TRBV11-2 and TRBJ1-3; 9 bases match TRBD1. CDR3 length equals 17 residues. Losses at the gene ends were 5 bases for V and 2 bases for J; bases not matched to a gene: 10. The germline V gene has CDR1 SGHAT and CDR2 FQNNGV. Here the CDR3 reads CASSARMDRGAGNTIYF. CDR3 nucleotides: TGTGCCAGCAGCGCAAGAATGGACAGGGGAGCTGGAAACACCATATATTTT.

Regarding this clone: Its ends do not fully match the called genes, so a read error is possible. This CDR3 reads CASKRESLYEQYF. The CDR3, as DNA: TGTGCGAGCAAGAGGGAAAGTCTCTACGAGCAGTACTTC. The genes are TRBV28 and TRBJ2-7; maybe TRBD2 (5 bases). The CDR3 spans 13 residues. Per the germline V gene, CDR1 is MDHEN and CDR2 is SYDVKM.

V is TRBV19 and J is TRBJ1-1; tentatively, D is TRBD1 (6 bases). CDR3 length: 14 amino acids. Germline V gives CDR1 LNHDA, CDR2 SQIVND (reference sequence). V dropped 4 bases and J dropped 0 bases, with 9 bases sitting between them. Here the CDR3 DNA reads TGTGCCAGTAGTAACTCAGGGGTGAACACTGAAGCTTTCTTT. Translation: CASSNSGVNTEAFF. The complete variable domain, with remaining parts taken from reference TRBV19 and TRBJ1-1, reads DGGITQSPKYLFRKEGQNVTLSCEQNLNHDAMYWYRQDPGQGLRLIYYSQIVNDFQKGDIAEGYSVSREKKESFPLTVTSAQKNPTAFYLCASSNSGVNTEAFFGQGTRLTVV.

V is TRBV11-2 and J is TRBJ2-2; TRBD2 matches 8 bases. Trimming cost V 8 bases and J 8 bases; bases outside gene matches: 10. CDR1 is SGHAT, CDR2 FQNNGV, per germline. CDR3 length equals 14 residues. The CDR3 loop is CASVPGASGGELFF. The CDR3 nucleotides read TGTGCCAGCGTCCCCGGGGCTAGCGGGGGGGAGCTGTTTTTT.

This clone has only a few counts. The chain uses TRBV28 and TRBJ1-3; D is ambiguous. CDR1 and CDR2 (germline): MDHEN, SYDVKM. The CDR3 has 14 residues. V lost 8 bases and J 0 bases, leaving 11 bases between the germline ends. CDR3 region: CASGRIDSGNTIYF. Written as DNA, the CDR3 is TGTGCCAGCGGGCGCATCGACTCTGGAAACACCATATATTTT. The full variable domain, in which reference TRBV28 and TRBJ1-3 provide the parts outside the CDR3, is DVKVTQSSRYLVKRTGEKVFLECVQDMDHENMFWYRQDPGLGLRLIYFSYDVKMKEKGDIPEGYSVSREKKERFSLILESASTNQTSMYLCASGRIDSGNTIYFGEGSWLTVV.

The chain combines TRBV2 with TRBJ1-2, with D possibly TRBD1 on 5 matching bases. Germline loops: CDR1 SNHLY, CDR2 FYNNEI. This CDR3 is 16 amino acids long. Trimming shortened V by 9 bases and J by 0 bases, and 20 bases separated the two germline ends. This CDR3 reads CASLAGAIFSNYGYTF. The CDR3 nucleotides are TGTGCCAGTCTTGCTGGGGCCATTTTTTCTAACTATGGCTACACCTTC.

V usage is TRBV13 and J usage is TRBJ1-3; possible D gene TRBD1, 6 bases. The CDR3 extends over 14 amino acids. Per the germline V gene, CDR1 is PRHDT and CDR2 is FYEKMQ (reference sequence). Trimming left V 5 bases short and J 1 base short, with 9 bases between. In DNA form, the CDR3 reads TGTGCCAGCAGCCCCGGACAGTCTGGAAACACCATATATTTT. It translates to CASSPGQSGNTIYF.

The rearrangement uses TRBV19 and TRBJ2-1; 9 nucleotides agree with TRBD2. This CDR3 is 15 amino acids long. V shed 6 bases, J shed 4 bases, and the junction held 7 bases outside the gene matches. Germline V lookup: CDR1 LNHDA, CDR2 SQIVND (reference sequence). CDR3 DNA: TGTGCCAGTAGGCCGACTAGCGGAGAGTACAATGAGCAGTTCTTC. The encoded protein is CASRPTSGEYNEQFF. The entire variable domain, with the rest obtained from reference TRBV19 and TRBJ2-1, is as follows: DGGITQSPKYLFRKEGQNVTLSCEQNLNHDAMYWYRQDPGQGLRLIYYSQIVNDFQKGDIAEGYSVSREKKESFPLTVTSAQKNPTAFYLCASRPTSGEYNEQFFGPGTRLTVL.